A selection of T cell receptor beta chains follows, all from one sample in a study of blood T cell repertoires in COVID-19. TCRdb keeps only in-frame clones here, not all; method: immunoSEQ multiplex PCR. The data contain approximately 53,000 clones, more than 70% of them singletons. What was sequenced was peripheral blood. The source is a human donor in a cohort sampled during active COVID-19. The CDR3 runs from the conserved cysteine through the conserved F or W. A D gene is named only where the DNA matches it firmly. Size is stated for part of the rows, as once, few or many counts, or as a class when the clone is expanded.

d_call,v_call,clone_size,j_call,cdr3_nt,cdr3_aa
TRBD2,TRBV7-9,NA,TRBJ2-7,TGTGTCAGCAGCCACCCCCTCGAGGGAGGGTACGAGCAGTACTTC,CVSSHPLEGGYEQYF
NA,TRBV5-6,NA,TRBJ2-7,TGTGCCAGCAACAGGGCCTCCTACGAGCAGTACTTC,CASNRASYEQYF
NA,TRBV12-5,NA,TRBJ2-6,TGTGCTAGTGGTTCGGACCAGACAGGACTCTCTGGGGCCAACGTCCTGACTTTC,CASGSDQTGLSGANVLTF
TRBD1,TRBV5-1,NA,TRBJ2-7,TGCGCCAGCAGGCGGAAGAGGGACAGTTTGCCTGACGAGCAGTACTTC,CASRRKRDSLPDEQYF
NA,TRBV4-3,NA,TRBJ1-6,TGCGCCAGCAGCCAAGATAGTGTTGACGCTGGACTGACAAATTCACCCCTCCACTTT,CASSQDSVDAGLTNSPLHF
NA,TRBV12-3/TRBV12-4,NA,TRBJ2-5,TGTGCCAGCAGTCCTCTGGGCGAGACCCAGTACTTC,CASSPLGETQYF
TRBD2,TRBV2,NA,TRBJ2-2,TGTGCCAGCAAACTCAGACTAGCGATTGGGACCGGGGAGCTGTTTTTT,CASKLRLAIGTGELFF
NA,TRBV5-1,NA,TRBJ2-2,TGCGCCAGCAGCTTGGCCCTGGGGCAGGGGGAGCTGTTTTTT,CASSLALGQGELFF
NA,TRBV2,NA,TRBJ1-2,TGTGCCAGCAGTGTTAATCGGGGGGACTATGGCTACACCTTC,CASSVNRGDYGYTF
NA,TRBV16,NA,TRBJ2-1,TGTGCCAGCAGCCAATCGAACAGGGAATACAATGAGCAGTTCTTC,CASSQSNREYNEQFF
NA,TRBV20-1,NA,TRBJ2-5,TGCAGTGCTAGTAGGGGCCAGGTCCAAGAGACCCAGTACTTC,CSASRGQVQETQYF
NA,TRBV28,NA,TRBJ1-1,TGTGCCAGCAGTTCGATTTATCCCCGTCTCCCGTCGGACACTGAAGCTTTCTTT,CASSSIYPRLPSDTEAFF
NA,TRBV19,NA,TRBJ2-7,TGTGCCAGTAGACCACTACCGAGCTCCTACGAGCAGTACTTC,CASRPLPSSYEQYF
TRBD1,TRBV6-6,NA,TRBJ2-1,TGTGCCAGCAGTAGTGCCGGGACAGGGACCTACAATGAGCAGTTCTTC,CASSSAGTGTYNEQFF
TRBD2,TRBV4-3,NA,TRBJ2-2,TGCGCCAGCAGCCAAGTGTACGGGAGGGCCATCACCGGGGAGCTGTTTTTT,CASSQVYGRAITGELFF
NA,TRBV4-3,NA,TRBJ2-7,TGCGCCAGCAGCCAAAGGACCGGGGGCTACGAGCAGTACTTC,CASSQRTGGYEQYF
NA,TRBV7-3,NA,TRBJ1-1,TGTGCCAGCAGCCCGATTTCATTAGGTGGAGCGAACACTGAAGCTTTCTTT,CASSPISLGGANTEAFF
NA,TRBV5-8,NA,TRBJ2-5,TGTGCCAGCAGCTTTCTCCAAGAGACCCAGTACTTC,CASSFLQETQYF
NA,TRBV9,NA,TRBJ2-4,TGTGCCGGCAACGGGCAGGCCACCTTCGGGGGCAAAAACATTCAGTACTTC,CAGNGQATFGGKNIQYF
NA,TRBV5-5,NA,TRBJ1-3,TGTGCCAGCAGCGATTCTCGGAACACCATATATTTT,CASSDSRNTIYF
NA,TRBV6-2/TRBV6-3,NA,TRBJ2-7,TGTGCCAGCAGTTACTCGCAGTTTAGACGAGGCGCGAGCTCCTACGAGCAGTACTTC,CASSYSQFRRGASSYEQYF
NA,TRBV3-1/TRBV3-2,few,TRBJ2-7,TGTGCCAGCAGCCAGGGCAGCTCCTACGAGCAGTACTTC,CASSQGSSYEQYF
NA,TRBV7-3,NA,TRBJ2-5,TGTGCCAGCAGCTTAATAGCGCGAGAGACCCAGTACTTC,CASSLIARETQYF
NA,TRBV30,once,TRBJ2-1,TGTGCCTGGAAAGTACTAAGGGGCACTGCGAATGAGCAGTTCTTC,CAWKVLRGTANEQFF
NA,TRBV5-6,NA,TRBJ1-1,TGTGCCAGCAGCTTGGCTTACCCTAGCGATGAAGCTTTCTTT,CASSLAYPSDEAFF
TRBD1,TRBV10-3,NA,TRBJ2-7,TGTGCCATCAGTGAGTCCGGACAGGGAGTCGACGAGCAGTACTTC,CAISESGQGVDEQYF
TRBD1,TRBV6-2/TRBV6-3,NA,TRBJ1-6,TGTGCCAGCAGCCCAGTGACAGGGCGCAATTCACCCCTCCACTTT,CASSPVTGRNSPLHF
NA,TRBV30,once,TRBJ2-7,TGTGCCTGGTCACAGGGCGTTACCTACGAGCAGTACTTC,CAWSQGVTYEQYF
NA,TRBV28,NA,TRBJ1-4,TGTGCCAGCAGTCTCCCCGGGACTGCCCTTGGAAAACTGTTTTTT,CASSLPGTALGKLFF
TRBD2,TRBV27,NA,TRBJ2-7,TGTGCCAGCAGTTCACGACTAGCGGGAGGGTCTTACGAGCAGTACTTC,CASSSRLAGGSYEQYF
TRBD1,TRBV2,NA,TRBJ1-4,TGTGCCAGCAGTGGGGACAGGCTTGGAGAAAAACTGTTTTTT,CASSGDRLGEKLFF
TRBD1,TRBV18,once,TRBJ1-3,TGTGCCAGCTCACCGACCGGGACAGCCGACTCTGGAAACACCATATATTTT,CASSPTGTADSGNTIYF
NA,TRBV2,once,TRBJ2-7,TGTGCCAGCAGTGTGGGGGCCGCCTACGAGCAGTACTTC,CASSVGAAYEQYF
TRBD1,TRBV11-2,NA,TRBJ2-4,TGTGCCAGCAGCTTAGATCACCCCCCGACAGGGGGCCGTGGCAAAAACATTCAGTACTTC,CASSLDHPPTGGRGKNIQYF
TRBD1,TRBV6-2/TRBV6-3,NA,TRBJ2-7,TGTGCCAGCAGCTCCCCGGGACAGGGTATGATCTACGAGCAGTACTTC,CASSSPGQGMIYEQYF
NA,TRBV5-6,NA,TRBJ2-7,TGTGCCAGCAGCTTCCGACTAGGGAAAGAGCAGTACTTC,CASSFRLGKEQYF
TRBD1,TRBV5-6,NA,TRBJ2-1,TGTGCCAGCAGCCGACGGGGACAGGCCCCCAATGAGCAGTTCTTC,CASSRRGQAPNEQFF
TRBD2,TRBV28,NA,TRBJ2-5,TGTGCCAGCAGTTTGCTAGCGGGAACGGAGACCCAGTACTTC,CASSLLAGTETQYF
TRBD1,TRBV6-5,NA,TRBJ1-2,TGTGCCAGCAGTTACTCGGGCTCTCGACAGGGCTATGGCTACACCTTC,CASSYSGSRQGYGYTF
NA,TRBV19,NA,TRBJ1-4,TGTGCCAGTAGTCCCCCCGGCCTTACTAGTGAAAAACTGTTTTTT,CASSPPGLTSEKLFF
TRBD2,TRBV18,once,TRBJ2-1,TGTGCCAGCTCACCGCTCCCAACCGGGACTAGCGGGTACAATGAGCAGTTCTTC,CASSPLPTGTSGYNEQFF
NA,TRBV28,medium-sized,TRBJ2-5,TGTGCCAGCAGTCCAAAGACAGAGGACGGGGAGACCCAGTACTTC,CASSPKTEDGETQYF